A single sample is the source of the 15 T cell receptor beta chains below, sequenced in a study of blood T cell repertoires in COVID-19. Sequenced by immunoSEQ multiplex PCR; TCRdb stores in-frame clones only, minus some. The sample lists about 200,000 clones, 82% occurring once. The sequencing input was peripheral blood. These receptors originate from a woman in her forties with acute or convalescent COVID-19.

CDR3 sequence: CASSPPGLAGANEQYF. CDR3 nucleotide sequence: TGTGCCAGCAGCCCCCCGGGACTAGCGGGAGCTAACGAGCAGTACTTC. The chain is built from TRBV7-2 and TRBJ2-7, with 14 bases identical to TRBD2. The germline CDR1 and CDR2 sequences are SGHTA and FQGNSA. V shed 5 bases, J shed 5 bases, and the junction held 8 bases outside the gene matches. The CDR3 loop spans 16 amino acids.

This clone has a handful of counts. V and J are TRBV6-2 or TRBV6-3 and TRBJ1-2; 8 nucleotides align to TRBD1. From germline, CDR1 is MNHEY and CDR2 SVGEGT. V was pared by 0 bases and J by 6 bases, with 6 bases of the junction left unmatched. The CDR3 runs 15 residues. CDR3 sequence reads: CASSYSGQGGHGYTF. CDR3 DNA: TGTGCCAGCAGTTACTCCGGACAGGGAGGACATGGCTACACCTTC.

V gene TRBV9 combines with J gene TRBJ2-7, with 9 bases fitting TRBD1. The CDR3 is 15 amino acids. The J segment lost 4 bases and the V segment lost 4 bases, leaving 9 bases of the junction unmatched. Looked up from germline, CDR1 is SGDLS and CDR2 is YYNGEE. The CDR3 here is CASSRGTGSGYEQYF. The CDR3 DNA follows: TGTGCCAGCAGCCGTGGGACAGGGAGTGGTTACGAGCAGTACTTC.

The CDR3 protein is CATSDPTGSVTGELFF. The CDR3 bases are TGTGCCACCAGTGATCCGACAGGGTCTGTCACCGGGGAGCTGTTTTTT. The chain combines TRBV24-1 with TRBJ2-2; 7 nucleotides match TRBD1. Per germline, CDR1 KGHDR and CDR2 SFDVKD. This CDR3 has 16 residues. J was trimmed by 4 bases and V by 3 bases; bases with no gene match: 7.

The rearrangement joins TRBV6-5 to TRBJ2-1; D perhaps matches TRBD1 (6 bases). The V gene lost 8 bases and the J gene lost 4 bases, with 18 bases spanning the gap. The CDR3 runs to 15 residues. From germline, CDR1 is MNHEY and CDR2 SVGAGI. CDR3: CASLSPGVPYNEQFF. CDR3 nucleotide sequence: TGTGCCAGCCTATCCCCAGGGGTCCCTTACAATGAGCAGTTCTTC.

The chain combines TRBV5-8 with TRBJ2-2; 7 nucleotides agree with TRBD1. Germline CDR1 is SGHTS and CDR2 is YDEGEE. Trimming at V came to 2 bases and at J to 4 bases, leaving 8 bases not matched to a gene. The CDR3 spans 16 residues. The CDR3 region is CASSLADRPGTGELFF. CDR3 nucleotide sequence: TGTGCCAGCAGCTTAGCGGACAGGCCCGGCACCGGGGAGCTGTTTTTT.

V and J are TRBV24-1 and TRBJ1-2; D is possibly TRBD1 (6 bases). The germline gives CDR1 KGHDR, CDR2 SFDVKD. V was clipped by 5 bases and J by 5 bases, with 17 bases between them. This CDR3 contains 15 residues. This chain's CDR3 is CATSGPQGSQYGYTF. The DNA for the CDR3 is TGTGCCACCAGTGGCCCGCAGGGGAGTCAATATGGCTACACCTTC.

V usage is TRBV7-9 and J usage is TRBJ1-2; perhaps TRBD1 as D (6 bases). V was cut by 1 base and J by 5 bases, with 14 bases left in between. This CDR3 is 15 amino acids long. Per the germline V gene, CDR1 is SEHNR and CDR2 is FQNEAQ (reference sequence). The CDR3 nucleotides are TGTGCCAGCAGCTTAGGGGGACAAGACCTTTATGGCTACACCTTC. It specifies CASSLGGQDLYGYTF. The full variable domain, with the rest looked up from reference TRBV7-9 and TRBJ1-2, is DTGVSQNPRHKITKRGQNVTFRCDPISEHNRLYWYRQTLGQGPEFLTYFQNEAQLEKSRLLSDRFSAERPKGSFSTLEIQRTEQGDSAMYLCASSLGGQDLYGYTFGSGTRLTVV.

The chain links TRBV6-6 to TRBJ1-2, with D possibly matching TRBD1 (6 bases). The CDR3 runs 14 residues. Trimming pared 5 bases from V and 5 bases from J, leaving 15 bases between. The germline V gene has CDR1 MNHNY and CDR2 SVGAGI (reference sequence). CDR3 amino acids: CASSTGQKPYGYTF. The DNA for the CDR3 is TGTGCCAGCAGTACAGGACAGAAACCGTATGGCTACACCTTC.

The J gene is TRBJ1-1, the V gene TRBV19, with D possibly being TRBD1 (5 bases). V was trimmed by 7 bases and J by 1 base, leaving 16 bases between them. The CDR3 covers 15 residues. From germline, CDR1 is LNHDA and CDR2 SQIVND (reference sequence). The CDR3 here is CASTPTRTSNTEAFF. The CDR3 DNA reads as TGTGCCAGTACCCCCACGCGGACATCGAACACTGAAGCTTTCTTT.

CDR3 coding DNA: TGTGCCAGCAGTGAAGAGAGCACCGGGGAGCTGTTTTTT. Protein sequence: CASSEESTGELFF. The rearrangement joins TRBV6-4 to TRBJ2-2; D gene unclear. V was pared by 3 bases and J by 4 bases, with 6 bases between. The CDR3 spans 13 residues. Germline values: CDR1 MRHNA, CDR2 SNTAGT.

This chain uses TRBV5-1 with TRBJ2-1; 7 positions match TRBD1. V was clipped by 3 bases and J by 1 base; unmatched bases: 10. The CDR3 consists of 17 residues. Germline V CDR1 and CDR2: SGHRS, YFSETQ. The DNA of the CDR3 is TGCGCCAGCAGCTCTAAGTCCGACAGGGTATCCTACAATGAGCAGTTCTTC. It encodes CASSSKSDRVSYNEQFF.

The chain has TRBV4-3 and TRBJ2-1; 8 bases are shared with TRBD2. From germline, CDR1 is LGHNA and CDR2 YSLEER. The CDR3 spans 16 residues. After removal of 2 bases from V and 4 bases from J, the junction contained 7 bases not matched to a gene. The CDR3 sequence is CASSQMGGRKYNEQFF. CDR3 coding DNA: TGCGCCAGCAGCCAAATGGGCGGGAGGAAGTACAATGAGCAGTTCTTC.

The chain carries TRBV29-1 and TRBJ2-1; no clear D gene. V lost 2 bases and J 9 bases, leaving 14 bases between the germline ends. Germline V gene lookup returns CDR1 SQVTM and CDR2 ANQGSEA. CDR3 size: 13 residues. The CDR3 loop reads CSVELGRISEQFF. DNA of the CDR3: TGCAGCGTTGAACTAGGTAGAATTAGTGAGCAGTTCTTC.

The rearrangement joins TRBV5-8 to TRBJ1-5; D is possibly TRBD1 (6 bases). Germline values: CDR1 SGHTS, CDR2 YDEGEE. The V gene lost 2 bases and the J gene lost 7 bases, with 10 bases spanning the gap. The CDR3 extends over 13 amino acids. The CDR3 region has the DNA TGTGCCAGCAGCTTAGAACAGGGACAGCCCCAGCATTTT. Protein: CASSLEQGQPQHF.